The 32 T cell receptor beta chains presented below share a single source sample, sequenced in a study of early T cells in non-severe SARS-CoV-2 infection. Using its own MiXCR run on the 5' RACE reads, TCRdb lists one record per CDR3 protein. In the table there are around 62,000 distinct CDR3 sequences, over 10% of which are singletons. Sequencing was done on a sample of whole blood. The receptor set was obtained from an adult who was a healthcare worker with PCR-confirmed SARS-CoV-2 infection or an uninfected control (not recorded which).

This clonotype showed up many times. The CDR3 nucleotides read TGTGCCAGCAGCCAGATAGGGGGGATCGATGAGCAGTTCTTC. Protein sequence: CASSQIGGIDEQFF. The rearrangement uses TRBV14 and TRBJ2-1, with D tentatively TRBD1 or TRBD2 (6 bases each). V was clipped by 3 bases and J by 8 bases, with 14 bases between them. CDR3 length: 14 residues. From germline, CDR1 is SGHDN and CDR2 FVKESK.

V gene TRBV28 combines with J gene TRBJ1-2, with D uncertain. CDR3 length equals 13 residues. V was clipped by 8 bases and J by 4 bases, with 14 bases between them. Germline loops: CDR1 MDHEN, CDR2 SYDVKM. CDR3 coding DNA: TGTGCCAGCGCCCCTGAAGGGATCTATGGCTACACCTTC. Its protein is CASAPEGIYGYTF.

In this sample, this clonotype turned up many times. The V and J genes are TRBV27 and TRBJ1-2, with no clear D. V was trimmed by 7 bases and J by 1 base, leaving 13 bases between them. The length of the CDR3 is 14 residues. From germline, CDR1 is MNHEY and CDR2 SMNVEV (reference sequence). CDR3 amino acids: CASTSNQVNYGYTF. The CDR3 nucleotides are TGTGCCAGCACCTCAAATCAGGTTAACTATGGCTACACCTTC.

The chain combines TRBV20-1 with TRBJ1-2; perhaps TRBD1 as D (6 bases). Trimming removed 3 bases from V and 7 bases from J, with 18 bases in between. The CDR3 loop spans 14 amino acids. Germline V gene lookup returns CDR1 DFQATT and CDR2 SNEGSKA (reference sequence). CDR3 region: CSASRQASLCGYTF. DNA of the CDR3: TGCAGTGCTAGCCGACAGGCCTCCCTATGTGGCTACACCTTC.

This clonotype was seen a handful of times. The chain links TRBV20-1 to TRBJ2-3; the D is unclear. The CDR3 is 14 amino acids. Trimming pared 8 bases from V and 4 bases from J, leaving 19 bases between. The germline CDR1 and CDR2 sequences are DFQATT and SNEGSKA (reference sequence). CDR3 amino acids: CSLRTPPNPDTQYF. CDR3 DNA: TGCAGTCTGCGGACCCCACCGAACCCAGATACGCAGTATTTT.

This clonotype was observed a few times. The chain combines TRBV27 with TRBJ2-2, with TRBD1 identical over 9 bases. Per the germline V gene, CDR1 is MNHEY and CDR2 is SMNVEV (reference sequence). CDR3 length: 14 residues. Trimming removed 5 bases from V and 5 bases from J; junction bases left unmatched: 3. The chain's CDR3 is CASSTGTGTGELFF. CDR3 sequence (DNA): TGTGCCAGCAGTACCGGGACAGGGACCGGGGAGCTGTTTTTT.

This clonotype was recorded many times. This chain uses TRBV7-9 with TRBJ2-3; D call uncertain. Trimming shortened V by 1 base and J by 1 base, and 9 bases separated the two germline ends. This CDR3 contains 15 residues. CDR1 is SEHNR, CDR2 FQNEAQ, per germline (reference sequence). CDR3 protein: CASSLGLDGTDTQYF. In nucleotides, the CDR3 is TGTGCCAGCAGCTTAGGCCTAGACGGCACAGATACGCAGTATTTT.

V gene TRBV28 combines with J gene TRBJ2-3, with D tentatively TRBD2 (5 bases). The CDR3 loop spans 15 amino acids. CDR1 is MDHEN, CDR2 SYDVKM, per germline. The V and J ends lost 8 bases and 2 bases respectively, with 17 bases between them. CDR3 residues: CASLSPLVSTDTQYF. The CDR3 nucleotides are TGTGCCAGCCTGAGCCCACTAGTATCCACAGATACGCAGTATTTT.

This clonotype was picked up a small number of times. The V gene is TRBV5-1, the J gene TRBJ1-2; D is perhaps TRBD1 (6 bases). The CDR3 has 15 residues. V lost 6 bases, J lost 7 bases, and 22 bases lay in between. Germline V lookup: CDR1 SGHRS, CDR2 YFSETQ. The CDR3 here is CASKGGLEMRAGYTF. The DNA of the CDR3 is TGCGCCAGCAAAGGGGGATTAGAAATGCGAGCTGGCTACACCTTC. Full variable domain (outside the CDR3, taken from reference TRBV5-1 and TRBJ1-2): KAGVTQTPRYLIKTRGQQVTLSCSPISGHRSVSWYQQTPGQGLQFLFEYFSETQRNKGNFPGRFSGRQFSNSRSEMNVSTLELGDSALYLCASKGGLEMRAGYTFGSGTRLTVV.

This clonotype appeared a few times. The chain is built from TRBV5-1 and TRBJ2-7; 9 positions agree with TRBD2. The CDR3 is made up of 13 amino acids. J lost 6 bases, V lost 4 bases, and 5 bases had no gene match. The germline V gene has CDR1 SGHRS and CDR2 YFSETQ. DNA for the CDR3: TGCGCCAGCAGCGGGGGGACTAGCAGCGAGCAGTACTTC. It encodes CASSGGTSSEQYF. Full variable domain (missing parts from reference TRBV5-1 and TRBJ2-7): KAGVTQTPRYLIKTRGQQVTLSCSPISGHRSVSWYQQTPGQGLQFLFEYFSETQRNKGNFPGRFSGRQFSNSRSEMNVSTLELGDSALYLCASSGGTSSEQYFGPGTRLTVT.

The chain employs TRBV29-1 and TRBJ2-7; D possibly corresponds to TRBD1 (6 bases). The germline V and J ends were trimmed by 0 bases and 4 bases, with 13 bases remaining between them. Per the germline V gene, CDR1 is SQVTM and CDR2 is ANQGSEA. This CDR3 region has 14 residues. CDR3 residues: CSVEDTGPRYEQYF. The CDR3 bases are TGCAGCGTTGAAGATACAGGGCCGAGATACGAGCAGTACTTC.

The chain couples TRBV28 to TRBJ2-1; unclear D gene. CDR3 length: 13 residues. Germline V gene sequence: CDR1 MDHEN, CDR2 SYDVKM. V was shortened by 11 bases and J by 0 bases, with 11 bases between the two germline ends. The CDR3 region has the DNA TGTGCCTCACGCCGGGCCTCCTACAATGAGCAGTTCTTC. This translates into CASRRASYNEQFF.

This clonotype was recorded at least ten times. The J gene is TRBJ1-1, the V gene TRBV18; D not resolved. From germline, CDR1 is KGHSH and CDR2 LQKENI. Deletions cut 2 bases from V and 6 bases from J, with 13 bases between. CDR3 length equals 14 residues. The CDR3 is CASSPGSFTAEAFF. The CDR3 DNA sequence: TGTGCCAGCTCACCAGGGAGTTTCACCGCTGAAGCTTTCTTT.

CDR3 bases: TGTGCCAGCAGCTTTAGGCAGGAACCTAATTCACCCCTCCACTTT. Amino acid sequence: CASSFRQEPNSPLHF. The J gene is TRBJ1-6, the V gene TRBV7-8; D is unresolved. The germline V and J ends were trimmed by 3 bases and 6 bases, with 12 bases remaining between them. CDR1 SGHVS and CDR2 FQNEAQ come from the germline V gene. The CDR3 runs 15 residues.

The V call is TRBV29-1, the J call TRBJ2-2; D not certain. The CDR3 length is 12 residues. CDR1 is SQVTM and CDR2 is ANQGSEA in the germline V gene. Trimming left V 5 bases short and J 0 bases short, with 4 bases between. In DNA form, the CDR3 reads TGCAGCGTTAAGGCGAACACCGGGGAGCTGTTTTTT. Encoded protein: CSVKANTGELFF.

This clonotype has ten or more counts. The chain links TRBV7-2 to TRBJ1-6; a possible D gene is TRBD1 (6 bases). CDR3 length: 14 amino acids. V was clipped by 1 base and J by 9 bases, with 10 bases between them. The germline CDR1 and CDR2 sequences are SGHTA and FQGNSA. CDR3 protein: CASSLDRVSSPLHF. CDR3 nucleotides: TGTGCCAGCAGCTTAGACAGGGTCAGTTCACCCCTCCACTTT.

The V and J genes are TRBV20-1 and TRBJ2-7; D is undetermined. Trimming cost V 4 bases and J 6 bases, with 10 bases left between them. Germline values: CDR1 DFQATT, CDR2 SNEGSKA (reference sequence). The CDR3 sequence is 11 residues long. CDR3 amino acids: CSAKRPPEQYF. The CDR3 DNA reads TGCAGTGCTAAAAGGCCGCCCGAGCAGTACTTC.

The sample holds a few counts of this clonotype. The gene calls are TRBV5-4 and TRBJ2-3; 9 bases agree with TRBD2. The CDR3 runs to 16 residues. CDR1 and CDR2 from the germline V gene are SGHNT and YYREEE (reference sequence). V gave up 4 bases and J gave up 2 bases; unmatched junction bases: 8. In nucleotides, the CDR3 is TGTGCCAGCAGCCCTTTCGGCGGGGGGGACACAGATACGCAGTATTTT. Its protein is CASSPFGGGDTDTQYF. The full variable domain, completed using reference TRBV5-4 and TRBJ2-3, is ETGVTQSPTHLIKTRGQQVTLRCSSQSGHNTVSWYQQALGQGPQFIFQYYREEENGRGNFPPRFSGLQFPNYSSELNVNALELDDSALYLCASSPFGGGDTDTQYFGPGTRLTVL.

This clonotype was recorded a few times. This chain links TRBV6-2 or TRBV6-3 with TRBJ2-1; TRBD2 matches 8 bases. The CDR3 consists of 14 residues. Germline CDR1 MNHEY, CDR2 SVGEGT. V was pared by 11 bases and J by 4 bases, with 10 bases of the junction left unmatched. The CDR3 loop is CASFAAGEYNEQFF. CDR3 nucleotides: TGTGCCTCCTTCGCAGCGGGAGAATACAATGAGCAGTTCTTC.

Ten or more counts support this clonotype. The V call is TRBV20-1, the J call TRBJ2-7; no clear D gene. This CDR3 is built from 13 residues. The V and J ends lost 6 bases and 5 bases respectively, with 17 bases between them. Germline CDR1 and CDR2: DFQATT and SNEGSKA (reference sequence). The chain's CDR3 is CSAPVVSSHEQYF. CDR3 nucleotides: TGCAGTGCCCCGGTCGTCTCCAGCCACGAGCAGTACTTC.

The rearrangement joins TRBV4-2 to TRBJ1-2; D gene uncertain. This CDR3 spans 16 amino acids. Trimming left V 0 bases short and J 4 bases short, with 15 bases between. Germline lookup yields CDR1 LGHNA and CDR2 YNFKEQ. In DNA form, the CDR3 reads TGTGCCAGCAGCCAAGATATTGCAGCCTTTGGCTATGGCTACACCTTC. This sequence encodes CASSQDIAAFGYGYTF.

CDR3 DNA: TGTGCCAGCAGGGCCGGGACTCGCTCCTACGAGCAGTACTTC. Its translation is CASRAGTRSYEQYF. The rearrangement uses TRBV2 and TRBJ2-7; D is perhaps TRBD2 (6 bases). Per germline, CDR1 SNHLY and CDR2 FYNNEI. The CDR3 spans 14 residues. The V end lost 6 bases, the J end lost 0 bases, and 12 bases lay between the germline ends.

V gene TRBV20-1 combines with J gene TRBJ2-7; D might be TRBD1 or TRBD2, each matching 5 bases. The CDR3 loop spans 13 amino acids. V lost 6 bases and J 6 bases, leaving 18 bases between the germline ends. In germline, CDR1 is DFQATT, CDR2 SNEGSKA (reference sequence). The CDR3 loop reads CSALSGGGGEQYF. CDR3 sequence (DNA): TGCAGTGCACTAAGCGGCGGTGGGGGCGAGCAGTACTTC.

The DNA of the CDR3 is TGTGCCAGCTCACCTGACACCTACGAGCAGTACTTC. This sequence encodes CASSPDTYEQYF. V usage is TRBV18 and J usage is TRBJ2-7; D ambiguous. The CDR3 loop spans 12 amino acids. Germline lookup yields CDR1 KGHSH and CDR2 LQKENI. Trimming removed 3 bases from V and 2 bases from J, with 5 bases in between.

The rearrangement joins TRBV15 to TRBJ1-2; maybe TRBD1 (5 bases). The germline gives CDR1 LNHNV, CDR2 YYDKDF (reference sequence). The V gene lost 1 base and the J gene lost 0 bases, with 18 bases spanning the gap. There are 18 residues in the CDR3. CDR3 region: CATSRGQSGSLANYGYTF. In DNA, the CDR3 is TGTGCCACCAGCAGAGGTCAATCAGGGAGCCTGGCTAACTATGGCTACACCTTC. Together with reference TRBV15 and TRBJ1-2, the CDR3 gives the full variable domain: DAMVIQNPRYQVTQFGKPVTLSCSQTLNHNVMYWYQQKSSQAPKLLFHYYDKDFNNEADTPDNFQSRRPNTSFCFLDIRSPGLGDTAMYLCATSRGQSGSLANYGYTFGSGTRLTVV.

Ten or more counts support this clonotype. This chain links TRBV2 with TRBJ2-1; D call uncertain. The germline V and J ends were trimmed by 8 bases and 3 bases, with 5 bases remaining between them. Germline V gene lookup returns CDR1 SNHLY and CDR2 FYNNEI. CDR3 length equals 11 residues. The CDR3 DNA is TGTGCCAGCTCCGACTACAATGAGCAGTTCTTC. The encoded protein is CASSDYNEQFF.

The chain joins TRBV10-2 to TRBJ1-1, with a possible D match to TRBD1 (5 bases). Germline CDR1 is WSHSY and CDR2 is SAAADI. The CDR3 is 12 residues long. V gave up 10 bases and J gave up 4 bases, with 13 bases separating them. The CDR3 nucleotides read TGCGCCACCAGGGACGGTGTCACTGAAGCTTTCTTT. Translating it yields CATRDGVTEAFF.

This clonotype was observed a few times. The chain employs TRBV29-1 and TRBJ1-3; D unclear. CDR1 and CDR2 (germline): SQVTM, ANQGSEA. V gave up 4 bases and J gave up 0 bases, with 4 bases separating them. The length of the CDR3 is 12 residues. CDR3 in amino acids: CSVASSGNTIYF. The CDR3 DNA sequence: TGCAGCGTTGCAAGCTCTGGAAACACCATATATTTT.

Many counts were recorded for this clonotype. The gene calls are TRBV4-1 and TRBJ1-5, with 8 bases matching TRBD1. Germline values: CDR1 MGHRA, CDR2 YSYEKL. Germline trimming cut 3 bases from V and 5 bases from J; bases unmatched to any gene: 6. CDR3 length: 15 residues. The CDR3 DNA is TGCGCCAGCAGCCAGAGGACAGGGAATGATCAGCCCCAGCATTTT. Encoded protein: CASSQRTGNDQPQHF.

This chain uses TRBV20-1 with TRBJ2-7; 7 bases match TRBD1. The V gene's germline CDR1 is DFQATT and CDR2 SNEGSKA (reference sequence). V was clipped by 6 bases and J by 1 base; unmatched bases: 6. The CDR3 extends over 13 amino acids. For the CDR3, the DNA is TGCAGTGCCACCTGGGACAGATCCTACGAGCAGTACTTC. It translates to CSATWDRSYEQYF.

The J gene is TRBJ1-2, the V gene TRBV27; D is perhaps TRBD1 (5 bases). Trimming stripped 1 base from V and 0 bases from J, with 6 bases between. CDR1 MNHEY and CDR2 SMNVEV come from the germline V gene (reference sequence). The CDR3 consists of 14 residues. CDR3 DNA sequence: TGTGCCAGCAGTTTATGGGGGTCTAACTATGGCTACACCTTC. Protein sequence: CASSLWGSNYGYTF.

This clonotype was seen a few times. This chain uses TRBV19 with TRBJ1-1, with unresolved D. V was cut by 7 bases and J by 0 bases, with 9 bases left in between. The CDR3 is 13 residues long. Per germline, CDR1 LNHDA and CDR2 SQIVND (reference sequence). CDR3 nucleotide sequence: TGTGCCAGTAAAAGGATGGTGAACACTGAAGCTTTCTTT. Its protein is CASKRMVNTEAFF.